The rows below give T cell receptor beta chains drawn from one sample of a study of neurological immune-mediated disorders. A single record per CDR3 protein comes from TCRdb applying MiXCR to the 5' RACE reads. The sample contains about 59,000 distinct CDR3 sequences, around 24% of which appear only once. The sample comprised PBMCs. The source of these receptors is a man in his sixties with HTLV-1-associated myelopathy (HAM/TSP). CDR3s include the opening cysteine and the closing phenylalanine or tryptophan. A D gene is named only where the DNA matches it firmly. Not every row has a clone size; where given, it reads once, few, many or a size class.

clone size	V gene	J gene	D gene	CDR3 DNA	CDR3 protein
many	TRBV7-8	TRBJ2-5	NA	TGTGCCAGCAGCTTAGACGGGGGCAGGGAGACCCAGTACTTC	CASSLDGGRETQYF
NA	TRBV5-1	TRBJ2-2	NA	TGCGCCAGCAGCTTGGTCGGGAGTAGAGGGGAGCTGTTTTTT	CASSLVGSRGELFF
many	TRBV6-6	TRBJ1-1	TRBD1	TGTGCCAGCATCCCCCTCAGGGGGCGTACTGAAGCTTTCTTT	CASIPLRGRTEAFF
many	TRBV21-1	TRBJ2-5	NA	TGTGCCAGCAGCAAAGCCCTAGGGATCCCAGAGACCCAGTACTTC	CASSKALGIPETQYF
many	TRBV6-6	TRBJ2-7	NA	TGTGCCAGCGAAGGGGTGAGTGGATGGATCTACGAGCAGTACTTC	CASEGVSGWIYEQYF
NA	TRBV5-5	TRBJ1-1	NA	TGTGCCAGCAGCCGCGAGGGTCGGAACACTGAAGCTTTCTTT	CASSREGRNTEAFF
many	TRBV12-3/TRBV12-4	TRBJ1-3	NA	TGTGCCAGCAGTTTTCAGGGGCATGGAAACACCATATATTTT	CASSFQGHGNTIYF
many	TRBV6-4	TRBJ2-1	TRBD2	TGTGCCAGCAGCCGAGCGGGAGGTACCCACAATGAGCAGTTCTTC	CASSRAGGTHNEQFF
many	TRBV29-1	TRBJ2-3	TRBD2	TGCAGCGTTACTAGCGCCCAAACAGATACGCAGTATTTT	CSVTSAQTDTQYF
many	TRBV11-2	TRBJ2-2	NA	TGTGCCAGCAGCTTAGCCCCAGAAGCCGGGGAGCTGTTTTTT	CASSLAPEAGELFF
NA	TRBV10-3	TRBJ1-2	NA	TGTGCCATCAGTCCTGGACAGCGCGAGGATGGCTACACCTTC	CAISPGQREDGYTF
many	TRBV20-1	TRBJ1-1	NA	TGCAGTGCTAGGCCTCAGGGCTGGGGTACTGAAGCTTTCTTT	CSARPQGWGTEAFF
NA	TRBV15	TRBJ2-3	NA	TGTGCCACCAGCAGAGATAGAGCACTGAGGGTCGCAGATACGCAGTATTTT	CATSRDRALRVADTQYF
many	TRBV6-6	TRBJ2-5	NA	TGTGCCAGCAGTTACCCCTCGTCAGGGCCAGAGACCCAGTACTTC	CASSYPSSGPETQYF
few	TRBV29-1	TRBJ2-2	NA	TGCAGCGTTGATAGCGGTTACACCGGGGAGCTGTTTTTT	CSVDSGYTGELFF
NA	TRBV15	TRBJ2-7	TRBD2	TGTGCCACCAGCGGACGGGGACTAGCGGGAATTACCTACGAGCAGTACTTC	CATSGRGLAGITYEQYF
many	TRBV20-1	TRBJ2-5	NA	TGCAGTGCTAGAGTAACATCGGAGACCCAGTACTTC	CSARVTSETQYF
many	TRBV5-1	TRBJ2-7	NA	TGCGCCAGCAGCCAGTTCTCGGGCCGTGGAGCCTCCTACGAGCAGTACTTC	CASSQFSGRGASYEQYF
NA	TRBV20-1	TRBJ2-1	NA	TGCAGTGCTAGATCCCCGGGACTCCTAAGGGGGAATGAGCAGTTCTTC	CSARSPGLLRGNEQFF
many	TRBV20-1	TRBJ2-1	TRBD2	TGCAGTGCTAGTAGCGGGAAGGGGCAGTTCTTC	CSASSGKGQFF
many	TRBV20-1	TRBJ2-7	TRBD1	TGCAGTGTCAAAGACAGGGGGGGTTCCTACGAGCAGTACTTC	CSVKDRGGSYEQYF
NA	TRBV27	TRBJ2-1	TRBD2	TGTGCCAGCAGTTTATTACGGGAGGGCCGTATCTTCGAGCAGTTCTTC	CASSLLREGRIFEQFF
NA	TRBV5-1	TRBJ2-3	NA	TGCGCCAGCAGCTTGGCCGGTCCAAGCACAGATACGCAGTATTTT	CASSLAGPSTDTQYF
many	TRBV4-2	TRBJ1-3	NA	TGTGCCAGCAGCCAAGCTACCGGGTCCCTCTCTGGAAACACCATATATTTT	CASSQATGSLSGNTIYF
many	TRBV27	TRBJ2-7	TRBD2	TGTGCCAGCAAGTATCTAGCGGACTCCTACGAGCAGTACTTC	CASKYLADSYEQYF
NA	TRBV11-2	TRBJ1-1	NA	TGTGCCAGCAGCTCGAACAGGTCCTGGGAAGCTTTCTTC	CASSSNRSWEAFF
few	TRBV19	TRBJ1-2	NA	TGTGCCAGTAGTGTCGGAGGGATCTATGGCTACACCTTC	CASSVGGIYGYTF
medium-sized	TRBV20-1	TRBJ2-4	TRBD2	TGCAGTACCGGGACTAGCGGGAGTCGAGCCAAAAACATTCAGTACTTC	CSTGTSGSRAKNIQYF
many	TRBV24-1	TRBJ2-2	TRBD2	TGTGCCACCAGTGATTCCCGTACTAGCGGGACGTCTGGGACCGGGGAGCTGTTTTTT	CATSDSRTSGTSGTGELFF
few	TRBV30	TRBJ1-1	NA	TGTGCCTGGATGTCAGAAAGATACGCTGAAGCTTTCTTT	CAWMSERYAEAFF
NA	TRBV20-1	TRBJ1-5	NA	TGCAGTGCCAGAGGGCGGCCGAATCACCCCCAGCATTTT	CSARGRPNHPQHF
NA	TRBV5-1	TRBJ2-7	NA	TGCGCCAGCAGTACCGGGACAAACTACGAGCAGTACTTC	CASSTGTNYEQYF
many	TRBV28	TRBJ1-4	NA	TGTGCCAGCAGTTCTAGTGGACAGCCTAATGAAAAACTGTTTTTT	CASSSSGQPNEKLFF
NA	TRBV5-1	TRBJ2-1	NA	TGCGCCAGCAGCTTGGACAGCGGCCTTTACAATGAGCAGTTCTTC	CASSLDSGLYNEQFF
many	TRBV12-3/TRBV12-4	TRBJ2-1	TRBD2	TGTGCCAGCAGTTTCCCAGCGGGGGCCTACAATGAGCAGTTCTTC	CASSFPAGAYNEQFF
NA	TRBV15	TRBJ1-3	NA	TGCTCCACCAGCAGAGATCCCGGTGGAAACACCATATATTTT	CSTSRDPGGNTIYF
many	TRBV20-1	TRBJ2-1	NA	TGCAGTGCTAGAGACAGGGTGGGATACAATGAGCAGTTCTTC	CSARDRVGYNEQFF
many	TRBV27	TRBJ2-2	TRBD2	TGTGCCAGCAGTTTAAGGGGACTAGCGCGGAACACCGGGGAGCTGTTTTTT	CASSLRGLARNTGELFF
many	TRBV20-1	TRBJ2-7	TRBD1	TGCAGTGCTAGCGGCAGGGGGATATACGAGCAGTACTTC	CSASGRGIYEQYF
many	TRBV20-1	TRBJ2-7	TRBD1	TGCAGTGCTCCCGGGACAGGGTCCCACGAGCAGTACTTC	CSAPGTGSHEQYF
few	TRBV7-9	TRBJ2-5	TRBD2	TGTGCCAGCAGATCGCGGGAGGAAGAGACCCAGTACTTC	CASRSREEETQYF
many	TRBV20-1	TRBJ1-6	NA	TGCAGTGCTTCGAGCGGGAATTCACCCCTCCACTTT	CSASSGNSPLHF